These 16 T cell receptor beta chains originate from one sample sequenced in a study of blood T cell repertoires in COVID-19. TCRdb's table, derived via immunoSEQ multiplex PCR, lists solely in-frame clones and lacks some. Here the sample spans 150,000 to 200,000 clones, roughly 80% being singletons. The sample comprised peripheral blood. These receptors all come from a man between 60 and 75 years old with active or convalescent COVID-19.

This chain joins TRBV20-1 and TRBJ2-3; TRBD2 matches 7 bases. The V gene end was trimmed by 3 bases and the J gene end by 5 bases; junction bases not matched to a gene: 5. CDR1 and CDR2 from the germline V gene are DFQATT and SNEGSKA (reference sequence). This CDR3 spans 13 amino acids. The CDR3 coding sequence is TGCAGTGCTAGTTCGGCTAGCGGAGATACGCAGTATTTT. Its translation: CSASSASGDTQYF.

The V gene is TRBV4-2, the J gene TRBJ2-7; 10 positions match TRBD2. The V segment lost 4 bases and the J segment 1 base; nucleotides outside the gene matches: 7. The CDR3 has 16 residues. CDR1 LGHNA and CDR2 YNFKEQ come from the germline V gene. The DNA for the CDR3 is TGTGCCAGCAGCCGGGTTTTAGCGGGAGGTTCCTACGAGCAGTACTTC. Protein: CASSRVLAGGSYEQYF.

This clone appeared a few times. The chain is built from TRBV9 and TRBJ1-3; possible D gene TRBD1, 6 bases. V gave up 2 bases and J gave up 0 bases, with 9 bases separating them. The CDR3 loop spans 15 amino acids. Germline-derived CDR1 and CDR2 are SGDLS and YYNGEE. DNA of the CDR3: TGTGCCAGCAGCGTCCAGGGGACCTCTGGAAACACCATATATTTT. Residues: CASSVQGTSGNTIYF. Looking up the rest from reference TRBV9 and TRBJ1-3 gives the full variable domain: DSGVTQTPKHLITATGQRVTLRCSPRSGDLSVYWYQQSLDQGLQFLIQYYNGEERAKGNILERFSAQQFPDLHSELNLSSLELGDSALYFCASSVQGTSGNTIYFGEGSWLTVV.

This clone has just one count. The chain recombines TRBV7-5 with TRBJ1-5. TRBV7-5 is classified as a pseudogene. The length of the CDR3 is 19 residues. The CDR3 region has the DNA TGTGTCAGAAGCCAAGAAGCGCGGGGCTACAAGTATAGCAATCAGCCCCAGCATTTT. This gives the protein CVRSQEARGYKYSNQPQHF.

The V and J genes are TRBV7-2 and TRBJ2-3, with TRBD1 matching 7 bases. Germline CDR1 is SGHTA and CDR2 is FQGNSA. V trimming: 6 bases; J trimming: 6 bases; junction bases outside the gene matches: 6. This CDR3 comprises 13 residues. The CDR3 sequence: CASSGDRFDTQYF. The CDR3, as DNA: TGTGCCAGCAGTGGGGACAGATTCGATACGCAGTATTTT.

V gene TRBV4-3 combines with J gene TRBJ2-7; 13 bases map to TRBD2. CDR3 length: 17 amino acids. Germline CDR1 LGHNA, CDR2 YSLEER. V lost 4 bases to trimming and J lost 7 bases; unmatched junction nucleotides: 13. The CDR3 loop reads CASSPGGLAGSVGEQYF. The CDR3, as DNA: TGCGCCAGCAGCCCCGGGGGACTAGCGGGATCTGTGGGGGAGCAGTACTTC.

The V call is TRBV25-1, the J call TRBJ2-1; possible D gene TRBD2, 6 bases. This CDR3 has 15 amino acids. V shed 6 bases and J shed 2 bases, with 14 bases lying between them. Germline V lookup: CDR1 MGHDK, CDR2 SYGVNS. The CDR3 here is CASSPGTVTYNEQFF. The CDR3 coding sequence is TGTGCCAGCAGCCCCGGGACTGTAACCTACAATGAGCAGTTCTTC.

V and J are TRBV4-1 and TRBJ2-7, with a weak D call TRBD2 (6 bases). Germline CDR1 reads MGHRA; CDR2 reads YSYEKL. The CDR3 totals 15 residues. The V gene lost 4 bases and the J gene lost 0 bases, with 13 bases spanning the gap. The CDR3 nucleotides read TGCGCCAGCAGCCTCCGGGACTCTGGCTCCTACGAGCAGTACTTC. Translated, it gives CASSLRDSGSYEQYF.

The CDR3 reads CASSSSEGAASLPQHF. As DNA, the CDR3 is TGTGCCAGCAGCTCGTCCGAGGGGGCAGCAAGTCTGCCCCAGCATTTT. J is TRBJ1-5 and V is TRBV7-9, with 7 bases that match TRBD1. Germline V CDR1 and CDR2: SEHNR, FQNEAQ (reference sequence). The CDR3 runs 16 residues. Trimming cost V 4 bases and J 9 bases; bases outside gene matches: 15.

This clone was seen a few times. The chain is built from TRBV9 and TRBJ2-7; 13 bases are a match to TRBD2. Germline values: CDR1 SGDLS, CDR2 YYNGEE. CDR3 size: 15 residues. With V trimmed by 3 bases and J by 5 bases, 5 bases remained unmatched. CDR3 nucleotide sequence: TGTGCCAGCAGCGCAACTAGCGGGAGGGCCAACGAGCAGTACTTC. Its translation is CASSATSGRANEQYF.

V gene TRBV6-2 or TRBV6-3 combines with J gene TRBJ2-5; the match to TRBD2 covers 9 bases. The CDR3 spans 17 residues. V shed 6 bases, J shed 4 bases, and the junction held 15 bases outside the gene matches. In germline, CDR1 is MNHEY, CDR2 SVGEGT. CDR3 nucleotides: TGTGCCAGCAGCCCCGGGACTAGCTATTCAGCCGGAGAGACCCAGTACTTC. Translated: CASSPGTSYSAGETQYF.

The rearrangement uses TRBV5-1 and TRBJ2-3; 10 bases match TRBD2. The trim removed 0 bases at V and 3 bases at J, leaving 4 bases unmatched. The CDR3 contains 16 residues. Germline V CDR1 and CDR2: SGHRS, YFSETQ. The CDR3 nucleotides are TGCGCCAGCAGCTTGGGGGCTAGCGGGAGAACAGATACGCAGTATTTT. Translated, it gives CASSLGASGRTDTQYF.

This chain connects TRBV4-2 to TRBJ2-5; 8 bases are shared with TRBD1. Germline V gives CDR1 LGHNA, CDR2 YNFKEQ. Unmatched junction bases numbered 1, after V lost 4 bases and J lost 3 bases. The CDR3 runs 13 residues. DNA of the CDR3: TGTGCCAGCAGCCTGACAGGGGAAGAGACCCAGTACTTC. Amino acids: CASSLTGEETQYF.

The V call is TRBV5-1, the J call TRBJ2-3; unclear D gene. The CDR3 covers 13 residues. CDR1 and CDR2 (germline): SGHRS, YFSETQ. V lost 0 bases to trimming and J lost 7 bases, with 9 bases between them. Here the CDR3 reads CASSLGGANTQYF. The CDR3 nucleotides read TGCGCCAGCAGCTTGGGCGGAGCAAATACGCAGTATTTT.

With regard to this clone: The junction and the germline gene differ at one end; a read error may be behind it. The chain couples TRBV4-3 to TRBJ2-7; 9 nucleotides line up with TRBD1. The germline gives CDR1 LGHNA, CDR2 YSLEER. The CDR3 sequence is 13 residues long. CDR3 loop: CASSQDIGTGLSF. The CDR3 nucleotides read TGCGCCAGCAGCCAAGATATCGGGACAGGGTTATCCTTC.

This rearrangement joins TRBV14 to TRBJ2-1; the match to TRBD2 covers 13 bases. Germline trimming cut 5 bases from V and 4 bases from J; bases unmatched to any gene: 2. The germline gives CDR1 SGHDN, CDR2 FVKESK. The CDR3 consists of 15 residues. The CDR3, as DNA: TGTGCCAGCAGCTTACTAGCGGGAGGGTACAATGAGCAGTTCTTC. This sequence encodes CASSLLAGGYNEQFF.